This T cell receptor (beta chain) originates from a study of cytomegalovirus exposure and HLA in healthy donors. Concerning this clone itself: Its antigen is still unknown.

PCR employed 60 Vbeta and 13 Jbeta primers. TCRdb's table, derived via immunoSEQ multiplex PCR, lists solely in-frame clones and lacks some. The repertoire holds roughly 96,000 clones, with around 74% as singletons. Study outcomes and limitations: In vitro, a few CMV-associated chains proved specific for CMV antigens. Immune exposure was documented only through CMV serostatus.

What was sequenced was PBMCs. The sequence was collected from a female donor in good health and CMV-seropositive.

The CDR3 spells CASSESLRGSPLHF. As DNA, the CDR3 is TGTGCCAGCAGTGAATCTCTCAGGGGTTCACCCCTCCACTTT. The chain has TRBV25-1 and TRBJ1-6, with D possibly being TRBD1 (6 bases). The CDR3 runs to 14 residues. V lost 1 base, J lost 9 bases, and 10 bases lay in between. The germline V gene has CDR1 MGHDK and CDR2 SYGVNS.